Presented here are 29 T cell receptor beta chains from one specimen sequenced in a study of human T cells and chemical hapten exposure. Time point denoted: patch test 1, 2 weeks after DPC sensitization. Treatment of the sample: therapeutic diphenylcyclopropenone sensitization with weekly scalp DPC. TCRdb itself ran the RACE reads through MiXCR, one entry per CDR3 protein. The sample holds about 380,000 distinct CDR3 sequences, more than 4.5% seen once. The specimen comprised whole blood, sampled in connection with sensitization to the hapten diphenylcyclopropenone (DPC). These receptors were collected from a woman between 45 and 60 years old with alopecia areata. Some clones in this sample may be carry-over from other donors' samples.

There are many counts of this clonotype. In nucleotides, the CDR3 is TGTGCCAGCATCCCTGGCGGGGGGCTGGGTGAGCAGTTCTTC. Translating it yields CASIPGGGLGEQFF. The chain recombines TRBV12-3 or TRBV12-4 with TRBJ2-1, with 8 positions matching TRBD2. V dropped 7 bases and J dropped 9; count of bases not matched to a gene: 11. The CDR3 has 14 amino acids.

The CDR3 is CASSGPGSVGEQYF. CDR3 coding DNA: TGTGCCAGCAGTGGCCCGGGGTCCGTAGGCGAGCAGTACTTC. The V gene is TRBV28, the J gene TRBJ2-7, with D perhaps matching TRBD2 (5 bases). The V gene's germline CDR1 is MDHEN and CDR2 SYDVKM. This CDR3 comprises 14 residues. The V and J ends lost 5 bases and 6 bases respectively, with 17 bases between them.

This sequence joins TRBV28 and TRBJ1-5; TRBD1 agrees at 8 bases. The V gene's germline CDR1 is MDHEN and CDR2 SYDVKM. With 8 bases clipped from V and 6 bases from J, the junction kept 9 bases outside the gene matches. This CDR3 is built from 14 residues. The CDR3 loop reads CASDFWTGSQPQHF. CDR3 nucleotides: TGTGCCAGCGACTTTTGGACAGGGAGTCAGCCCCAGCATTTT.

CDR3 sequence reads: CASRRDNIQPQHF. The CDR3 bases are TGTGCCAGCAGACGGGACAACATTCAGCCCCAGCATTTT. The rearrangement links TRBV2 to TRBJ1-5; D possibly corresponds to TRBD1 (6 bases). Germline CDR1 reads SNHLY; CDR2 reads FYNNEI. V lost 6 bases and J 6 bases, leaving 12 bases between the germline ends. The CDR3 spans 13 residues.

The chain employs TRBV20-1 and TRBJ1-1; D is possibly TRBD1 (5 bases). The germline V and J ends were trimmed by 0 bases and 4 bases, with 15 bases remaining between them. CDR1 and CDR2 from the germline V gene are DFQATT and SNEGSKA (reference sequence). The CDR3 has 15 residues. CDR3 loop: CSARDPPGGGTEAFF. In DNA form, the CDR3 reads TGCAGTGCTAGAGATCCCCCGGGGGGAGGCACTGAAGCTTTCTTT.

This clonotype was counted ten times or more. CDR3 nucleotides: TGTGCCAGCAGCTTAGGGGTGTCCGCTAATGAAAAACTGTTTTTT. This sequence encodes CASSLGVSANEKLFF. This chain links TRBV13 with TRBJ1-4; D is unresolved. Germline CDR1 is PRHDT and CDR2 is FYEKMQ (reference sequence). The CDR3 extends over 15 amino acids. Trimming cost V 0 bases and J 3 bases, with 8 bases left between them. Full variable domain (missing parts from reference TRBV13 and TRBJ1-4): AAGVIQSPRHLIKEKRETATLKCYPIPRHDTVYWYQQGPGQDPQFLISFYEKMQSDKGSIPDRFSAQQFSDYHSELNMSSLELGDSALYFCASSLGVSANEKLFFGSGTQLSVL.

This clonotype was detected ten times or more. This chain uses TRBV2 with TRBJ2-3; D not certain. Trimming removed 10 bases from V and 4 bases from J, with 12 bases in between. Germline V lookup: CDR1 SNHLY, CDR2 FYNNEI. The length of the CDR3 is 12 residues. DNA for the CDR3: TGTGCCACACCGACGAGGCCAGATACGCAGTATTTT. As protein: CATPTRPDTQYF.

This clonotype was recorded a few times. The CDR3 loop reads CQWAGDYNSPLHF. For the CDR3, the DNA is TGCCAATGGGCAGGGGATTATAATTCACCCCTCCACTTT. V is TRBV20-1 and J is TRBJ1-6; TRBD1 might be the D (6 bases). Germline V gene lookup returns CDR1 DFQATT and CDR2 SNEGSKA (reference sequence). The CDR3 covers 13 residues.

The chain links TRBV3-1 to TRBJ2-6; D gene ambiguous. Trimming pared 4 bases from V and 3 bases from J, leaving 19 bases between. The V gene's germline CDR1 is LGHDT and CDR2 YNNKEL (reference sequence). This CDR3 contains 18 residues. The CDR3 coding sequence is TGTGCCAGCAGCCCCTCCAGCTCCGGTCTTGGTGGGGCCAACGTCCTGACTTTC. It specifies CASSPSSSGLGGANVLTF.

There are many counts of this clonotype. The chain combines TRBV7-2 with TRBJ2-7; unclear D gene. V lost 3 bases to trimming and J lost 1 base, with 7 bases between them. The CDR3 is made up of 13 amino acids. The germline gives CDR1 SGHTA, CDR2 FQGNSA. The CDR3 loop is CASSFGPSYEQYF. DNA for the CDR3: TGTGCCAGCAGCTTCGGCCCATCCTACGAGCAGTACTTC.

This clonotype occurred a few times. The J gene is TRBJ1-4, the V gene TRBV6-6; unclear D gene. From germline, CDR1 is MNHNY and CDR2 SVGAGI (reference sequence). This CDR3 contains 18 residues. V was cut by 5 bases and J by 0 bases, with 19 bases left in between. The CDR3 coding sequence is TGTGCCAGCAGTACACTCGCTACAGCCCCAGCAACTAATGAAAAACTGTTTTTT. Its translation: CASSTLATAPATNEKLFF.

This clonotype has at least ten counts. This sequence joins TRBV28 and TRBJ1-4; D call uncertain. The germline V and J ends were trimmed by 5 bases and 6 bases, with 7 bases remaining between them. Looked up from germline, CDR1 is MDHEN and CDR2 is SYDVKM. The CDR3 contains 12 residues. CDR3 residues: CASSPPYEKLFF. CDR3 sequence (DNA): TGTGCCAGCAGTCCCCCATATGAAAAACTGTTTTTT.

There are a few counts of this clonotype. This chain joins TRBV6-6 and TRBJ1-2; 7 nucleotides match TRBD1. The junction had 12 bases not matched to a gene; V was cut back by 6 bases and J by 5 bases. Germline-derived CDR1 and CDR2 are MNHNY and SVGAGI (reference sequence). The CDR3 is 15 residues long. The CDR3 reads CASSPDREPWYGYTF. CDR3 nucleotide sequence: TGTGCCAGCAGCCCCGACAGGGAACCCTGGTATGGCTACACCTTC.

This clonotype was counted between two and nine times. The CDR3 nucleotides read TGCAGTGCCCTCCCACCAGCGGGGCTAGACTATGGCTACACCTTC. As protein: CSALPPAGLDYGYTF. The genes are TRBV20-1 and TRBJ1-2, with a possible D match to TRBD1 (5 bases). The CDR3 has 15 amino acids. V was cut by 6 bases and J by 3 bases, with 20 bases left in between. The germline CDR1 and CDR2 sequences are DFQATT and SNEGSKA (reference sequence).

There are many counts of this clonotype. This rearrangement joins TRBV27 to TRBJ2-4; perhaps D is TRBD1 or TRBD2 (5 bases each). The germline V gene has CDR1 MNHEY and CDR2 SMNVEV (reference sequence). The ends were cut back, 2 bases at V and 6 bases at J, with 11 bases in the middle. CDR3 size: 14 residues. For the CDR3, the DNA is TGTGCCAGCAGTTTACGGGGCCTAGGAAACATTCAGTACTTC. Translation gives CASSLRGLGNIQYF.

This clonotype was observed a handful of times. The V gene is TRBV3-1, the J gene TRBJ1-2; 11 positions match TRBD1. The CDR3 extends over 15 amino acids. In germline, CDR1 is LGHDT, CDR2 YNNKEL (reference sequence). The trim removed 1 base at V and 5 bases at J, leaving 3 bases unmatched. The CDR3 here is CASSQVDRGPYGYTF. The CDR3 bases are TGTGCCAGCAGCCAAGTGGACAGGGGGCCTTATGGCTACACCTTC.

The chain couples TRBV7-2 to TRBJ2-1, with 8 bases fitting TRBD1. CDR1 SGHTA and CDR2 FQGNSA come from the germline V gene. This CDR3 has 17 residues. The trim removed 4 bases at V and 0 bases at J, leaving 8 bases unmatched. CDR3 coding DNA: TGTGCCAGCAGCTCACGTCAGGGGGCTAGCTCCTACAATGAGCAGTTCTTC. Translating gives CASSSRQGASSYNEQFF.

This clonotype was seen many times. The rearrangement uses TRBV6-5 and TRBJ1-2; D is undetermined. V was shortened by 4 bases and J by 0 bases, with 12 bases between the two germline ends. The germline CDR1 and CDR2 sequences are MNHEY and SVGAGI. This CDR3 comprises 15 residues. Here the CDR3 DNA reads TGTGCCAGCAGTTGGGATCGGCAGCCTAACTATGGCTACACCTTC. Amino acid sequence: CASSWDRQPNYGYTF.

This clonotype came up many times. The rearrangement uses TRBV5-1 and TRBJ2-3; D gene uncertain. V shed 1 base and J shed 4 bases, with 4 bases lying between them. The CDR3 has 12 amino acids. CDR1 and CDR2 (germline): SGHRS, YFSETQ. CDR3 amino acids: CASSLFSDTQYF. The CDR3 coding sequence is TGCGCCAGCAGCTTGTTTTCAGATACGCAGTATTTT. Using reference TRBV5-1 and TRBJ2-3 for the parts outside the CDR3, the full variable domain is KAGVTQTPRYLIKTRGQQVTLSCSPISGHRSVSWYQQTPGQGLQFLFEYFSETQRNKGNFPGRFSGRQFSNSRSEMNVSTLELGDSALYLCASSLFSDTQYFGPGTRLTVL.

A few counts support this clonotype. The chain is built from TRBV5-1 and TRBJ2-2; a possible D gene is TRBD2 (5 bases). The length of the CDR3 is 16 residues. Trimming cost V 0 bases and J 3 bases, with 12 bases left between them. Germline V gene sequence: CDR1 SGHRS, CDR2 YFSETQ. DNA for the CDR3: TGCGCCAGCAGCTTGGCACTCAGGCGGGACACCGGGGAGCTGTTTTTT. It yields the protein CASSLALRRDTGELFF.

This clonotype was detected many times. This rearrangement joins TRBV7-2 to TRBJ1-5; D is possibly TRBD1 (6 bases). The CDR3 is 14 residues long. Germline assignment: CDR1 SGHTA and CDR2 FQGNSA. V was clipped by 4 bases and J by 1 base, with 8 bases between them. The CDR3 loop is CASSYGQSNQPQHF. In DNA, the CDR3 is TGTGCCAGCAGCTATGGACAGAGCAATCAGCCCCAGCATTTT.

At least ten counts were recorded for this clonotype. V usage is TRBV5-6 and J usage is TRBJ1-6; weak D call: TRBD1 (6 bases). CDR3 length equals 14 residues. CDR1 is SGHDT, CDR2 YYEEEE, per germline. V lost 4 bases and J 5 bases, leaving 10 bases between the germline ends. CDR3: CASSIRQDNSPLHF. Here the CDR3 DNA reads TGTGCCAGCAGCATCAGACAGGATAATTCACCCCTCCACTTT.

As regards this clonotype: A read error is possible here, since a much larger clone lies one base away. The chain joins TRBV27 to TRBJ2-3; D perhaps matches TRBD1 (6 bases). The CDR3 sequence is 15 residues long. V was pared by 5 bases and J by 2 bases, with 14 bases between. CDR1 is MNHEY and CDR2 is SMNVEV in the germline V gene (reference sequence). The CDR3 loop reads CASSQGTRATDTQYF. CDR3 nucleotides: TGTGCCAGCAGTCAGGGGACCCGGGCCACAGATACGCAGTATTTT.

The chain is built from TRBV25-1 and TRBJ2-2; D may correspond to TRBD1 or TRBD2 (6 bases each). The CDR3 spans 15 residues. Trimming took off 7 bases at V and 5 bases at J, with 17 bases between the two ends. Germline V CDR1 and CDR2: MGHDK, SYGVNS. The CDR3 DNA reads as TGTGCCAGCACCTTAAGGGGGGCGGGGACCGGGGAGCTGTTTTTT. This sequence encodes CASTLRGAGTGELFF. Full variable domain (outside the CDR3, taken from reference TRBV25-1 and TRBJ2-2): EADIYQTPRYLVIGTGKKITLECSQTMGHDKMYWYQQDPGMELHLIHYSYGVNSTEKGDLSSESTVSRIRTEHFPLTLESARPSHTSQYLCASTLRGAGTGELFFGEGSRLTVL.

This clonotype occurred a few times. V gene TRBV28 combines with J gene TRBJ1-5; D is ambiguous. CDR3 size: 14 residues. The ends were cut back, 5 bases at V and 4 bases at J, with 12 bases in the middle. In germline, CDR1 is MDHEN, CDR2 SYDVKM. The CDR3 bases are TGTGCCAGCAGTATCGACACCTATAATCAGCCCCAGCATTTT. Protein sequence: CASSIDTYNQPQHF.

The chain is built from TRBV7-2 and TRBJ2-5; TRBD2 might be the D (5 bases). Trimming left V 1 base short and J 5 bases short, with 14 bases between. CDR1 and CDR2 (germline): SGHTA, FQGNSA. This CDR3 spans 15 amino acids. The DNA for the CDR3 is TGTGCCAGCAGCTTAGGCGGGCCCGGGATCGAGACCCAGTACTTC. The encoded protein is CASSLGGPGIETQYF.

The CDR3 here is CASSALPTDTQYF. CDR3 in DNA: TGTGCCAGCAGCGCCCTGCCTACAGATACGCAGTATTTT. The V gene is TRBV5-6, the J gene TRBJ2-3, with D unresolved. Trimming shortened V by 4 bases and J by 3 bases, and 9 bases separated the two germline ends. Germline CDR1 reads SGHDT; CDR2 reads YYEEEE. This CDR3 has 13 residues. Together with reference TRBV5-6 and TRBJ2-3, the CDR3 gives the full variable domain: DAGVTQSPTHLIKTRGQQVTLRCSPKSGHDTVSWYQQALGQGPQFIFQYYEEEERQRGNFPDRFSGHQFPNYSSELNVNALLLGDSALYLCASSALPTDTQYFGPGTRLTVL.

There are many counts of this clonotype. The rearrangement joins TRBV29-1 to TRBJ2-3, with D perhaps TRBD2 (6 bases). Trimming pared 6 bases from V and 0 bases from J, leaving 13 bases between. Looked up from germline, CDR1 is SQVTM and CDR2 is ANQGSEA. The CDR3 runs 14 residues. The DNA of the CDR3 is TGCAGCGTCGAGGGGACTCAAAGCACAGATACGCAGTATTTT. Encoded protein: CSVEGTQSTDTQYF.

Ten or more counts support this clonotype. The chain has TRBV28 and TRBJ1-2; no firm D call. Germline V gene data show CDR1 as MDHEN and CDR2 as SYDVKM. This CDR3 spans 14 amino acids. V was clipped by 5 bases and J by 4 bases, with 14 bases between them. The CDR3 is CASSTPGSVYGYTF. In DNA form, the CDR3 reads TGTGCCAGCAGTACTCCGGGCTCCGTCTATGGCTACACCTTC.